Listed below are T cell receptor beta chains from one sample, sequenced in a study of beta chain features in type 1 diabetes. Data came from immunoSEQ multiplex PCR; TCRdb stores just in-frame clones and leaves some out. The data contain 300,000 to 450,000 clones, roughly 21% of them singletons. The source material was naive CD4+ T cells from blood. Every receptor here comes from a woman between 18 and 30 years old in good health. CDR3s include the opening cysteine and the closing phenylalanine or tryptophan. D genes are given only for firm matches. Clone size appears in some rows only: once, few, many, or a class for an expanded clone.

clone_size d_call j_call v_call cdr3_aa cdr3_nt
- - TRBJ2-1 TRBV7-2 CASSRLTTGVWNEQFF TGTGCCAGCAGCCGCCTTACGACGGGAGTTTGGAATGAGCAGTTCTTC
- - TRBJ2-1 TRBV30 CAWDSGSYNEQFF TGTGCCTGGGATAGCGGTTCTTACAATGAGCAGTTCTTC
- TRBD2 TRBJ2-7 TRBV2 CASTQGLAASYEQYF TGTGCCAGCACCCAGGGACTAGCGGCCTCCTACGAGCAGTACTTC
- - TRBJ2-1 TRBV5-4 CASSVTYNEQFF TGTGCCAGCAGCGTTACTTACAATGAGCAGTTCTTC
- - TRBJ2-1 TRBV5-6 CASSWGDSLREQFF TGTGCCAGCAGCTGGGGGGACAGCCTCCGTGAGCAGTTCTTC
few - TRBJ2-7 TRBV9 CASSSTDTYEQYF TGTGCCAGCAGCTCCACGGACACCTACGAGCAGTACTTC
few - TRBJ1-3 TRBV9 CASSTTVSGNTIYF TGTGCCAGCAGCACGACAGTCTCTGGAAACACCATATATTTT
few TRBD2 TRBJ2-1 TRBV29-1 CSVLTSGAYNEQFF TGCAGCGTATTGACTAGCGGCGCCTACAATGAGCAGTTCTTC
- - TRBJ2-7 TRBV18 CASSGQGIGGEQYF TGTGCCAGCTCAGGGCAAGGAATAGGAGGGGAGCAGTACTTC
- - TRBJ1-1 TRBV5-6 CASSLGAGQREAFF TGTGCCAGCAGCTTGGGCGCTGGACAGCGTGAAGCTTTCTTT
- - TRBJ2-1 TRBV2 CASSRGNEQFF TGTGCCAGCAGTAGGGGGAATGAGCAGTTCTTC
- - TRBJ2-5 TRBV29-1 CSVGSLLETQYF TGCAGCGTCGGGAGTCTGTTAGAGACCCAGTACTTC
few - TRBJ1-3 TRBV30 CAWSERWSGNTIYF TGTGCCTGGAGTGAGAGGTGGTCTGGAAACACCATATATTTT
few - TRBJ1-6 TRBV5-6 CASSFEQGYGDNSPLHF TGTGCCAGCAGCTTCGAACAGGGCTACGGCGATAATTCACCCCTCCACTTT
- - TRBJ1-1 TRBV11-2 CASSQRVNTEAFF TGTGCCAGCAGCCAACGGGTGAACACTGAAGCTTTCTTT
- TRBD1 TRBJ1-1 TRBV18 CASSPGQGIAEAFF TGTGCCAGCTCCCCGGGACAGGGGATCGCTGAAGCTTTCTTT
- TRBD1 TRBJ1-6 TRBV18 CASSSGQGGEPLHF TGTGCCAGCTCATCCGGACAGGGCGGGGAACCCCTCCACTTT
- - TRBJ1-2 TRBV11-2 CASRPLAGRYGYTF TGTGCCAGCCGACCCCTGGCAGGGCGCTATGGCTACACCTTC
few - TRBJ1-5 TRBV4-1 CASSQGEVGNQPQHF TGCGCCAGCAGCCAAGGGGAGGTTGGGAATCAGCCCCAGCATTTT
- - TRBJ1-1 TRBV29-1 CSGGGHRNTEAFF TGCAGCGGGGGAGGACACAGGAACACTGAAGCTTTCTTT
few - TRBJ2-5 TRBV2 CASMTGEETQYF TGTGCCAGCATGACGGGGGAAGAGACCCAGTACTTC
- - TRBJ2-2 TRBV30 CAWSVRGRWNTGELFF TGTGCCTGGAGTGTACGAGGGAGGTGGAACACCGGGGAGCTGTTTTTT
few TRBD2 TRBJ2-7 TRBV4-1 CASSQALLAGAYEQYF TGCGCCAGCAGCCAAGCGCTCCTAGCGGGAGCCTACGAGCAGTACTTC
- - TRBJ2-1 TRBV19 CASSIRQGRGEQFF TGTGCCAGTAGTATAAGGCAGGGAAGGGGTGAGCAGTTCTTC
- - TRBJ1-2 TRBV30 CAWRGRDYGYTF TGTGCCTGGAGAGGGCGGGACTATGGCTACACCTTC
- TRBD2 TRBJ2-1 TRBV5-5 CASSSPGGGYNEQFF TGTGCCAGCAGCTCTCCCGGGGGAGGGTACAATGAGCAGTTCTTC
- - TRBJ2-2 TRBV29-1 CSALLYEYTGELFF TGCAGCGCCCTCCTGTATGAGTACACCGGGGAGCTGTTTTTT
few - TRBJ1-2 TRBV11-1 CASSRPPANYGYTF TGTGCCAGCAGCCGCCCGCCAGCTAACTATGGCTACACCTTC
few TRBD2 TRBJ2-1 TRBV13 CASSVTGGGAYEQFF TGTGCCAGCAGCGTCACTGGCGGGGGGGCCTATGAGCAGTTCTTC
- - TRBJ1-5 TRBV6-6 CASTTGNQPQHF TGTGCCAGCACTACAGGGAATCAGCCCCAGCATTTT
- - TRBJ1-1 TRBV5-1 CASSPLQEMNTEAFF TGCGCCAGCAGCCCGTTACAGGAGATGAACACTGAAGCTTTCTTT
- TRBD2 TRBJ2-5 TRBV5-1 CASSLAGGGQGETQYF TGCGCCAGCAGCTTGGCCGGGGGGGGACAAGGGGAGACCCAGTACTTC
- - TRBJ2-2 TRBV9 CASSPTSWYTGELFF TGTGCCAGCAGCCCTACTAGCTGGTACACCGGGGAGCTGTTTTTT